The sample holds a few counts of the clone carrying this T cell receptor beta chain. The data were taken from a study of blood T cell repertoires in COVID-19. Authors' processing steps: Amplification with reference gene primers provided the estimates of nucleated cell counts. TCRdb's copy holds only in-frame clones and misses some; the assay was immunoSEQ multiplex PCR. That table is the source of V, J and clone size, and D and trimming were worked out from the DNA. The sample consists of around 270,000 clones, around 87% of them appearing once. The sequence derives from an older woman with COVID-19, enrolled during active disease. Sequenced material: peripheral blood.

Written as DNA, the CDR3 is TGTGCCAGCAGTAAGGAGGGACAGACGAACACCGGGGAGCTGTTTTTT. Amino acid sequence: CASSKEGQTNTGELFF. The genes are TRBV2 and TRBJ2-2, with a weak D call TRBD1 (7 bases). Trimming shortened V by 5 bases and J by 0 bases, and 13 bases separated the two germline ends. CDR1 SNHLY and CDR2 FYNNEI come from the germline V gene. This CDR3 spans 16 amino acids.